A single sample is the source of the 23 T cell receptor beta chains below, sequenced in a study of T-cell reconstitution after alpha-beta-depleted transplantation in children. The authors prepared the TCRbeta library with unique molecular identifiers. TCRdb passed the PCR reads through MiXCR, listing each CDR3 protein once. The sample carries 500,000 or so distinct CDR3 sequences, approximately 32% recorded once. This sample comprised PBMCs from the stem cell graft donor, obtained from the stem cell graft. The receptors were sampled from a human donor who donated a stem cell graft to a child with aplastic anemia.

J is TRBJ2-6 and V is TRBV4-3, with 10 bases identical to TRBD1. Trimming at V came to 0 bases and at J to 8 bases, leaving 4 bases not matched to a gene. The CDR3 has 16 amino acids. Germline V gene lookup returns CDR1 LGHNA and CDR2 YSLEER. The CDR3 bases are TGCGCCAGCAGCCAAGAGGGACAGGGGTTGCCCAACGTCCTGACTTTC. It is translated as CASSQEGQGLPNVLTF.

CDR3 residues: CASSVGGAVSYEQYF. CDR3 bases: TGTGCCAGCAGTGTTGGGGGGGCGGTCTCCTACGAGCAGTACTTC. This sequence joins TRBV25-1 and TRBJ2-7; perhaps TRBD2 as D (7 bases). The CDR3 runs 15 residues. Between the trimmed V and J ends, which lost 4 bases and 0 bases, there was a span of 13 bases. CDR1 is MGHDK and CDR2 is SYGVNS in the germline V gene.

The J gene is TRBJ1-1, the V gene TRBV20-1; possibly TRBD1 for D (6 bases). This CDR3 contains 11 residues. Germline CDR1 is DFQATT and CDR2 is SNEGSKA (reference sequence). V lost 5 bases, J lost 10 bases, and 14 bases lay in between. The CDR3 region has the DNA TGCAGTGCTGCACAGGGCTCCCTAGCTTTCTTT. It specifies CSAAQGSLAFF.

V usage is TRBV7-2 and J usage is TRBJ2-1; D might be TRBD2 (5 bases). CDR3 length: 17 residues. V lost 1 base and J 2 bases, leaving 15 bases between the germline ends. Germline CDR1 and CDR2: SGHTA and FQGNSA. CDR3 DNA sequence: TGTGCCAGCAGCTTAGTGGGCGGGCGGGTTGCCTACAATGAGCAGTTCTTC. Its protein is CASSLVGGRVAYNEQFF.

The chain employs TRBV5-1 and TRBJ1-1; D is unclear. Germline assignment: CDR1 SGHRS and CDR2 YFSETQ. The CDR3 loop spans 12 amino acids. Trimming stripped 7 bases from V and 1 base from J, with 8 bases between. The chain's CDR3 is CASFETNTEAFF. CDR3 DNA: TGCGCCAGCTTCGAGACGAACACTGAAGCTTTCTTT.

This clonotype showed up just a few times. This chain uses TRBV4-3 with TRBJ2-7; D is unresolved. The V end was cut by 0 bases, the J end by 3 bases, with 12 bases between. Germline CDR1 is LGHNA and CDR2 is YSLEER. The CDR3 contains 15 residues. For the CDR3, the DNA is TGCGCCAGCAGCCAAGATCGGACCCTAGGCTACGAGCAGTACTTC. It specifies CASSQDRTLGYEQYF.

V usage is TRBV9 and J usage is TRBJ2-7; D tentatively reads TRBD1 or TRBD2 (5 bases each). V shed 1 base and J shed 4 bases, with 15 bases lying between them. The CDR3 sequence is 15 residues long. Per the germline V gene, CDR1 is SGDLS and CDR2 is YYNGEE. The CDR3 sequence: CASSVQTGTKYEQYF. CDR3 coding DNA: TGTGCCAGCAGCGTACAAACCGGGACCAAGTACGAGCAGTACTTC.

The rearrangement uses TRBV11-3 and TRBJ2-5; maybe TRBD1 (6 bases). Germline CDR1 is SGHNT and CDR2 is YENEEA. The CDR3 consists of 15 residues. Trimming shortened V by 1 base and J by 7 bases, and 16 bases separated the two germline ends. The CDR3 is CASSLVVRGSLTQYF. The CDR3, as DNA: TGTGCCAGCAGCTTAGTGGTCAGGGGCTCCTTGACCCAGTACTTC. Complete variable domain (other parts from reference TRBV11-3 and TRBJ2-5): EAGVVQSPRYKIIEKKQPVAFWCNPISGHNTLYWYLQNLGQGPELLIRYENEEAVDDSQLPKDRFSAERLKGVDSTLKIQPAELGDSAVYLCASSLVVRGSLTQYFGPGTRLLVL.

The chain carries TRBV7-9 and TRBJ2-7, with TRBD1 matching 7 bases. The CDR3 is made up of 14 amino acids. Losses at the gene ends were 5 bases for V and 3 bases for J; bases not matched to a gene: 7. The germline V gene has CDR1 SEHNR and CDR2 FQNEAQ (reference sequence). CDR3 protein: CASSAGPGGYEQYF. The CDR3 nucleotides read TGTGCCAGCAGCGCTGGTCCAGGGGGCTACGAGCAGTACTTC.

V gene TRBV10-3 combines with J gene TRBJ1-1; 8 bases are a match to TRBD1. J was trimmed by 1 base and V by 10 bases; bases with no gene match: 5. Germline V gene data show CDR1 as ENHRY and CDR2 as SYGVKD. The CDR3 spans 13 residues. The CDR3 protein is CATGQGPNTEAFF. The DNA of the CDR3 is TGTGCCACCGGACAGGGACCGAACACTGAAGCTTTCTTT.

This clonotype has just a few counts. The chain has TRBV4-3 and TRBJ1-3; possible D gene TRBD1, 6 bases. The V gene lost 4 bases and the J gene lost 0 bases, with 10 bases spanning the gap. The germline V gene encodes CDR1 LGHNA and CDR2 YSLEER. This CDR3 contains 15 residues. CDR3 sequence (DNA): TGCGCCAGCAGCCTACAGGGAAACTCTGGAAACACCATATATTTT. This sequence encodes CASSLQGNSGNTIYF.

The rearrangement joins TRBV12-3 or TRBV12-4 to TRBJ1-2; D gene uncertain. The V end lost 3 bases, the J end lost 6 bases, and 14 bases lay between the germline ends. The CDR3 has 14 amino acids. The CDR3 bases are TGTGCCAGCAGTTTTGGTCGTGAGTACCATGGCTACACCTTC. It specifies CASSFGREYHGYTF.

V is TRBV11-3 and J is TRBJ1-3; the D gene is possibly TRBD1 (5 bases). The V and J ends lost 5 bases and 1 base respectively, with 9 bases between them. This CDR3 spans 14 amino acids. Germline V gives CDR1 SGHNT, CDR2 YENEEA. The CDR3 DNA reads as TGTGCCAGCAGCCTAGGGACGTCTGGAAACACCATATATTTT. Its translation: CASSLGTSGNTIYF.

In this sample, this clonotype turned up a few times. This chain uses TRBV7-9 with TRBJ2-5, with D tentatively TRBD1 (6 bases). V gave up 5 bases and J gave up 3 bases, with 10 bases separating them. The length of the CDR3 is 13 residues. The germline V gene encodes CDR1 SEHNR and CDR2 FQNEAQ (reference sequence). The CDR3 sequence is CASSPWTEETQYF. The CDR3 nucleotides are TGTGCCAGCAGCCCATGGACAGAAGAGACCCAGTACTTC.

This clonotype was seen a few times. The J gene is TRBJ2-7, the V gene TRBV28, with D possibly TRBD2 on 5 matching bases. The CDR3 spans 14 residues. Germline CDR1 and CDR2: MDHEN and SYDVKM. V was shortened by 6 bases and J by 2 bases, with 14 bases between the two germline ends. CDR3 in amino acids: CASRTTKPPYEQYF. The CDR3 DNA is TGTGCCAGCAGGACGACTAAGCCGCCCTACGAGCAGTACTTC.

V gene TRBV9 combines with J gene TRBJ2-1; 11 nucleotides line up with TRBD1. V shed 0 bases and J 8 bases; nucleotides not matched to a gene: 4. The CDR3 sequence is 15 residues long. Per germline, CDR1 SGDLS and CDR2 YYNGEE. For the CDR3, the DNA is TGTGCCAGCAGCGTAGAGGGACAGGGGGAGGATGAGCAGTTCTTC. Translating it yields CASSVEGQGEDEQFF.

The J gene is TRBJ1-1, the V gene TRBV29-1, with 7 bases identical to TRBD1. Losses at the gene ends were 7 bases for V and 1 base for J; bases not matched to a gene: 6. Germline V gives CDR1 SQVTM, CDR2 ANQGSEA. The CDR3 contains 13 residues. CDR3 sequence reads: CSGKGAENTEAFF. In DNA form, the CDR3 reads TGCAGCGGTAAGGGGGCCGAGAACACTGAAGCTTTCTTT.

The chain has TRBV28 and TRBJ2-3; tentative D call: TRBD2 (6 bases). V was pared by 7 bases and J by 2 bases, with 16 bases between. This CDR3 comprises 15 residues. Germline V gene lookup returns CDR1 MDHEN and CDR2 SYDVKM. This CDR3 reads CASIRMAGLTDTQYF. The CDR3 DNA is TGTGCCAGCATCAGAATGGCGGGGCTCACAGATACGCAGTATTTT.

This chain links TRBV6-1 with TRBJ2-1; tentative D call: TRBD2 (5 bases). This CDR3 is 15 amino acids long. Deletions cut 5 bases from V and 0 bases from J, with 11 bases between. CDR1 and CDR2 from the germline V gene are MNHNS and SASEGT. The CDR3, as DNA: TGTGCCAGCAGTCATACTAGTTCCTCCTACAATGAGCAGTTCTTC. This gives the protein CASSHTSSSYNEQFF.

The rearrangement links TRBV5-1 to TRBJ2-1; D gene unclear. V was pared by 3 bases and J by 7 bases, with 14 bases between. The germline V gene encodes CDR1 SGHRS and CDR2 YFSETQ. CDR3 length: 14 residues. The CDR3 here is CASSSKENGNEQFF. For the CDR3, the DNA is TGCGCCAGCAGCTCCAAGGAGAACGGGAATGAGCAGTTCTTC.

This clonotype has more than one count but fewer than ten. This chain uses TRBV6-1 with TRBJ1-2; no reliable D call. V lost 4 bases and J 3 bases, leaving 18 bases between the germline ends. This CDR3 is 16 amino acids long. Germline CDR1 and CDR2: MNHNS and SASEGT. The CDR3 reads CASSADRLVPHYGYTF. The CDR3 region has the DNA TGTGCCAGCAGTGCGGACCGACTCGTACCGCACTATGGCTACACCTTC.

The chain recombines TRBV19 with TRBJ1-4, with TRBD1 matching over 7 bases. CDR1 and CDR2 from the germline V gene are LNHDA and SQIVND (reference sequence). V lost 5 bases to trimming and J lost 4 bases; unmatched junction nucleotides: 7. This CDR3 region has 15 residues. Here the CDR3 DNA reads TGTGCCAGTAGTCCCAACAGGGGACTTAATGAAAAACTGTTTTTT. Residues: CASSPNRGLNEKLFF.

This clonotype was observed a handful of times. CDR3 region: CASSLVMVRSTGELFF. The CDR3 DNA reads as TGTGCCAGCAGCTTAGTCATGGTTCGTAGCACCGGGGAGCTGTTTTTT. The chain joins TRBV7-6 to TRBJ2-2; D gene ambiguous. Per the germline V gene, CDR1 is SGHVS and CDR2 is FNYEAQ. This CDR3 contains 16 residues. The V end lost 1 base, the J end lost 4 bases, and 13 bases lay between the germline ends. The variable domain in full, with the rest retrieved from reference TRBV7-6 and TRBJ2-2, is GAGVSQSPRYKVTKRGQDVALRCDPISGHVSLYWYRQALGQGPEFLTYFNYEAQQDKSGLPNDRFSAERPEGSISTLTIQRTEQRDSAMYRCASSLVMVRSTGELFFGEGSRLTVL.